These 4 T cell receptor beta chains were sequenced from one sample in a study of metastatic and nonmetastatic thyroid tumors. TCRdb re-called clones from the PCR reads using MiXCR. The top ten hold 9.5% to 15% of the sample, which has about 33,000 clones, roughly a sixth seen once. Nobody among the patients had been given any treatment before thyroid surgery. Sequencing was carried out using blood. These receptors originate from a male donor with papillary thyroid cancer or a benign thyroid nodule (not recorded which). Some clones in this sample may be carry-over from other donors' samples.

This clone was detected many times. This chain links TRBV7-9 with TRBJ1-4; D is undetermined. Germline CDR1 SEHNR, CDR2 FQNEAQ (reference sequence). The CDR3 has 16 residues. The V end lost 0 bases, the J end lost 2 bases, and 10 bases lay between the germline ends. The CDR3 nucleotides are TGTGCCAGCAGCTTAGCCGCCGTTGCGACTAATGAAAAACTGTTTTTT. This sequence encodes CASSLAAVATNEKLFF.

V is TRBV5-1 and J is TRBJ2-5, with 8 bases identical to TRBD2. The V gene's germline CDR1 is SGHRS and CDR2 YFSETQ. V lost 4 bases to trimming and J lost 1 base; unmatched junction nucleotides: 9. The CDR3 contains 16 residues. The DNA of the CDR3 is TGCGCCAGCAGCCCGGGACTAGTTGGTGGCCAAGAGACCCAGTACTTC. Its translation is CASSPGLVGGQETQYF.

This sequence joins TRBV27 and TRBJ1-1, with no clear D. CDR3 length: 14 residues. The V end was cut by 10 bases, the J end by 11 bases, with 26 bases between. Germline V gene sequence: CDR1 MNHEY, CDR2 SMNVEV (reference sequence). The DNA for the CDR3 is TGTGCCAACGCCTTTTCCTCCGCATGGGCGTGGGCTTTCTTT. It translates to CANAFSSAWAWAFF.

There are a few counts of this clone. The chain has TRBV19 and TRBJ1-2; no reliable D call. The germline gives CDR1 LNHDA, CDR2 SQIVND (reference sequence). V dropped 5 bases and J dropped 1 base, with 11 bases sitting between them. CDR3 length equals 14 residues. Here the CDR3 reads CASSGTSRNYGYTF. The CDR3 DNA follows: TGTGCCAGTAGTGGAACATCACGTAACTATGGCTACACCTTC.